Listed here are 16 T cell receptor beta chains from one sample, sequenced in a study of CD8 T cells in ankylosing spondylitis. TCRdb reprocessed the 5' RACE reads with MiXCR, giving one entry per CDR3 protein. The table has roughly 91,000 distinct CDR3 sequences, roughly 8.3% seen once; the top ten hold 9.9%. The source material was blood, either unsorted or a sorted T cell fraction (not recorded which). The receptors were sampled from a male donor with ankylosing spondylitis or in good health (not recorded which).

This clonotype was observed many times. The V gene is TRBV20-1, the J gene TRBJ1-5; possibly TRBD1 for D (6 bases). The germline gives CDR1 DFQATT, CDR2 SNEGSKA (reference sequence). The length of the CDR3 is 15 residues. The ends were cut back, 0 bases at V and 2 bases at J, with 11 bases in the middle. The DNA of the CDR3 is TGCAGTGCTAGAGAAACAGGGTTAGGCAATCAGCCCCAGCATTTT. It is translated as CSARETGLGNQPQHF.

J is TRBJ1-6 and V is TRBV7-3; D is unresolved. The CDR3 runs to 13 residues. V was cut by 8 bases and J by 7 bases, with 12 bases left in between. Germline CDR1 is SGHTA and CDR2 is FQGTGA. The CDR3, as DNA: TGTGCCAGCTCCGAGGCCAGGAATTCACCCCTCCACTTT. Protein sequence: CASSEARNSPLHF. Using reference TRBV7-3 and TRBJ1-6 for the parts outside the CDR3, the full variable domain is GAGVSQTPSNKVTEKGKYVELRCDPISGHTALYWYRQSLGQGPEFLIYFQGTGAADDSGLPNDRFFAVRPEGSVSTLKIQRTERGDSAVYLCASSEARNSPLHFGNGTRLTVT.

The J gene is TRBJ2-3, the V gene TRBV7-2; 9 nucleotides match TRBD2. CDR3 length: 17 amino acids. V was pared by 5 bases and J by 1 base, with 10 bases of the junction left unmatched. Germline-derived CDR1 and CDR2 are SGHTA and FQGNSA. This chain's CDR3 is CASSPKRLAGGTDTQYF. Here the CDR3 DNA reads TGTGCCAGCAGCCCCAAGAGGTTAGCGGGAGGCACAGATACGCAGTATTTT.

As for this clonotype: A much larger clone differs from this one at a single base, so this may be a read error. CDR3 sequence reads: CASNTTGLGPSYEQYF. The DNA for the CDR3 is TGTGCCAGCAACACAACAGGGTTGGGGCCCTCCTACGAGCAGTACTTC. V and J are TRBV5-6 and TRBJ2-7; D perhaps matches TRBD1 (6 bases). Trimming stripped 6 bases from V and 0 bases from J, with 19 bases between. The CDR3 contains 16 residues. Germline CDR1 reads SGHDT; CDR2 reads YYEEEE.

This clonotype was recorded many times. The chain uses TRBV29-1 and TRBJ1-2; 8 positions match TRBD1. V was clipped by 2 bases and J by 8 bases; unmatched bases: 13. This CDR3 contains 15 residues. Germline assignment: CDR1 SQVTM and CDR2 ANQGSEA. CDR3 sequence (DNA): TGCAGCGTTGAAATACAGGGGGTGACTTTAGACGGCTACACCTTC. Protein: CSVEIQGVTLDGYTF. Filled out from reference TRBV29-1 and TRBJ1-2, the complete variable domain reads SAVISQKPSRDICQRGTSLTIQCQVDSQVTMMFWYRQQPGQSLTLIATANQGSEATYESGFVIDKFPISRPNLTFSTLTVSNMSPEDSSIYLCSVEIQGVTLDGYTFGSGTRLTVV.

This clonotype was observed many times. V gene TRBV15 combines with J gene TRBJ2-1, with 13 positions matching TRBD2. V lost 8 bases, J lost 2 bases, and 12 bases stayed unmatched. Germline values: CDR1 LNHNV, CDR2 YYDKDF (reference sequence). The length of the CDR3 is 18 residues. The CDR3: CATGRGLAGVTPYNEQFF. The CDR3 coding sequence is TGTGCCACCGGGAGAGGACTAGCGGGAGTGACGCCCTACAATGAGCAGTTCTTC.

This clonotype came up many times. The CDR3 here is CASSQGSGDYNEQFF. As DNA, the CDR3 is TGCGCCAGCAGCCAAGGTAGCGGGGACTACAATGAGCAGTTCTTC. The chain uses TRBV4-3 and TRBJ2-1; TRBD2 agrees at 8 bases. J lost 3 bases, V lost 1 base, and 2 bases had no gene match. The CDR3 contains 15 residues. CDR1 and CDR2 (germline): LGHNA, YSLEER.

The sample holds a few counts of this clonotype. The chain is built from TRBV12-3 or TRBV12-4 and TRBJ2-7, with D unresolved. V was cut by 11 bases and J by 2 bases, with 13 bases left in between. This CDR3 region has 12 residues. The CDR3 DNA reads as TGTGCCGGTGGACCAGGTCCCTACGAGCAGTACTTC. Residues: CAGGPGPYEQYF.

This clonotype was seen repeatedly, ten times or more. V is TRBV7-8 and J is TRBJ2-7; possible D gene TRBD2, 6 bases. Germline assignment: CDR1 SGHVS and CDR2 FQNEAQ. This CDR3 has 14 amino acids. V was shortened by 4 bases and J by 4 bases, with 14 bases between the two germline ends. The CDR3 nucleotides read TGTGCCAGCAGCTATAGTGGGCGGGGATACGAGCAGTACTTC. It codes for CASSYSGRGYEQYF.

In this sample, this clonotype turned up many times. The chain has TRBV6-5 and TRBJ1-4; 10 nucleotides agree with TRBD1. With V trimmed by 2 bases and J by 13 bases, 4 bases remained unmatched. The CDR3 length is 13 residues. Per the germline V gene, CDR1 is MNHEY and CDR2 is SVGAGI. CDR3 protein: CASSYGTGVRLFF. CDR3 in DNA: TGTGCCAGCAGTTACGGGACAGGGGTACGACTGTTTTTT.

This clonotype was seen many times. The CDR3 sequence is CAWSVLSAGSTEAFF. The CDR3 DNA is TGTGCCTGGAGTGTACTATCAGCCGGGAGCACTGAAGCTTTCTTT. The J gene is TRBJ1-1, the V gene TRBV30; no firm D call. CDR3 length: 15 residues. Germline V CDR1 and CDR2: GTSNPN, SVGIG (reference sequence). Trimming removed 0 bases at V and 4 bases at J, with 15 bases between.

This clonotype was seen many times. The gene calls are TRBV11-3 and TRBJ2-1, with 11 bases matching TRBD2. The germline V gene has CDR1 SGHNT and CDR2 YENEEA. The CDR3 sequence is 15 residues long. V trimming: 4 bases; J trimming: 4 bases; junction bases outside the gene matches: 3. CDR3 DNA sequence: TGTGCCAGCAGCTCGACTAGCGGGACGTACAATGAGCAGTTCTTC. As protein: CASSSTSGTYNEQFF.

This clonotype occurred many times. The rearrangement links TRBV18 to TRBJ2-7, with 9 bases identical to TRBD1. V gave up 0 bases and J gave up 7 bases; unmatched junction bases: 7. Germline V gene lookup returns CDR1 KGHSH and CDR2 LQKENI. The CDR3 length is 15 residues. The CDR3 sequence is CASSPPGQGSREQYF. In DNA, the CDR3 is TGTGCCAGCTCACCACCTGGACAGGGGTCGAGGGAGCAGTACTTC.

The rearrangement links TRBV23-1 to TRBJ2-7, with D possibly being TRBD1 (5 bases). TRBV23-1 is marked as an open reading frame, function uncertain. V was shortened by 0 bases and J by 2 bases, with 11 bases between the two germline ends. The CDR3 spans 15 residues. This chain's CDR3 is CASSQSSRVPYEQYF. CDR3 sequence (DNA): TGCGCCAGCAGTCAATCGTCCAGGGTCCCCTACGAGCAGTACTTC.

This clonotype was seen ten or more times. The chain combines TRBV18 with TRBJ1-3; 7 nucleotides align to TRBD1. CDR1 is KGHSH and CDR2 is LQKENI in the germline V gene. The junction had 9 bases not matched to a gene; V was cut back by 5 bases and J by 8 bases. CDR3 length equals 14 residues. CDR3 residues: CASSTLQGIYTIYF. The CDR3 coding sequence is TGTGCCAGCTCAACGTTACAGGGGATTTACACCATATATTTT.

This clonotype occurred many times. The rearrangement joins TRBV4-1 to TRBJ2-7; TRBD1 matches at 9 bases. With 4 bases clipped from V and 2 bases from J, the junction kept 6 bases outside the gene matches. The germline V gene has CDR1 MGHRA and CDR2 YSYEKL. This CDR3 region has 15 residues. This CDR3 is CASSRFGQGTYEQYF. The CDR3 bases are TGCGCCAGCAGCCGATTCGGACAGGGGACCTACGAGCAGTACTTC.